This TCR beta chain was obtained from a study of blood T cell repertoires in COVID-19. Profiling relied on immunoSEQ multiplex PCR, and the TCRdb table lists in-frame clones only, not all of them. The profile shows 110,000 to 150,000 clones, 86% of them singletons. V shed 2 bases, J shed 5 bases, and the junction held 1 base outside the gene matches. CDR3 length equals 13 residues. Germline V gene lookup returns CDR1 LGHNT and CDR2 FRNRAP. The sequence derives from a man aged 45-65 years who had recovered from COVID-19. The sequenced material came from PBMCs or T cells enriched from blood (not recorded which). The chain joins TRBV12-5 to TRBJ2-3, with TRBD2 identical over 7 bases. The CDR3 loop reads CASGLTGGDTQYF. The CDR3 coding sequence is TGTGCTAGTGGTTTGACGGGGGGAGATACGCAGTATTTT.